These T cell receptor beta chains were read from a single sample in a study of T-cell reconstitution after alpha-beta-depleted transplantation in children. Via MiXCR, TCRdb re-called the PCR reads, giving one row per CDR3 protein. The sample shows approximately 500,000 distinct CDR3 sequences, roughly a tenth of them seen only once. The sequences come from PBMCs, collected before TCRalphabeta/CD19-depleted stem cell transplant. The receptors were gathered from a child aged 2-15 years with inherited bone marrow failure, due to receive a stem cell transplant. Both conserved end residues are part of each CDR3. Each record gives: V gene, J gene, clone size, D gene, CDR3 protein, CDR3 DNA. D genes are given only for firm matches. Clone size is not always given. Where it is, it says once, few, many or a class for expanded clones.

>TRBV20-1|TRBJ2-7|few|.
CSAPVGKTKRDEQYF
TGCAGTGCTCCCGTGGGGAAAACCAAACGCGACGAGCAGTACTTC
>TRBV2|TRBJ2-5|.|.
CASSEVGGVWEETQYF
TGTGCCAGCAGTGAGGTTGGGGGCGTCTGGGAAGAGACCCAGTACTTC
>TRBV3-1|TRBJ1-1|many|.
CASSPYTGNTEAFF
TGTGCCAGCAGCCCCTATACAGGCAACACTGAAGCTTTCTTT
>TRBV20-1|TRBJ1-2|many|TRBD1
CSADRDRRGGYTF
TGCAGTGCTGACCGGGACAGGCGGGGTGGCTACACCTTC
>TRBV30|TRBJ2-7|few|TRBD2
CAWRDSGRAYEQYF
TGTGCCTGGAGGGATAGCGGGAGGGCCTACGAGCAGTACTTC
>TRBV24-1|TRBJ1-2|many|.
CATSGRDYGYTF
TGTGCCACCAGTGGGAGGGACTATGGCTACACCTTC
>TRBV28|TRBJ1-1|many|TRBD1
CASSPQTLARGTGGKAFF
TGTGCCAGCAGTCCTCAAACACTAGCCCGTGGGACAGGAGGGAAAGCTTTCTTT
>TRBV7-9|TRBJ1-1|many|.
CASSLGWGAPPEAFF
TGTGCCAGCAGCTTAGGGTGGGGGGCGCCGCCTGAAGCTTTCTTT
>TRBV9|TRBJ2-5|many|TRBD2
CASSAGLATRGETQYF
TGTGCCAGCAGCGCCGGACTAGCGACGCGGGGGGAGACCCAGTACTTC
>TRBV7-8|TRBJ1-1|many|.
CASSLVQGIGNTEAFF
TGTGCCAGCAGCTTAGTACAGGGTATAGGGAACACTGAAGCTTTCTTT
>TRBV11-1|TRBJ2-1|many|TRBD2
CASSLAVISSGSGDEQFF
TGTGCCAGCAGCTTAGCGGTCATATCTAGCGGGAGTGGGGATGAGCAGTTCTTC
>TRBV2|TRBJ2-5|.|.
CASSEAGPPKGFF
TGTGCCAGCAGTGAAGCCGGGCCTCCGAAAGGTTTCTTC
>TRBV4-1|TRBJ2-1|many|.
CASSQDPAGRNNEQFF
TGCGCCAGCAGCCAAGACCCCGCAGGCCGAAACAATGAGCAGTTCTTC
>TRBV12-3/TRBV12-4|TRBJ2-2|many|TRBD1
CASRQGQGDTGELFF
TGTGCCAGCAGGCAAGGACAGGGTGACACCGGGGAGCTGTTTTTT
>TRBV5-1|TRBJ2-3|many|.
CASSLLGTYTDTQYF
TGCGCCAGCAGCTTGCTCGGGACCTACACAGATACGCAGTATTTT
>TRBV12-3/TRBV12-4|TRBJ1-4|many|.
CASTLQAATNEKLFF
TGTGCCAGCACCCTACAGGCAGCAACTAATGAAAAACTGTTTTTT
>TRBV5-1|TRBJ2-3|many|.
CASRTASSTDTQYF
TGCGCCAGCCGGACCGCTTCTAGCACAGATACGCAGTATTTT
>TRBV13|TRBJ2-7|.|.
CASSTTGGPRYEQYF
TGTGCCAGCAGCACGACAGGAGGCCCCAGATACGAGCAGTACTTC
>TRBV19|TRBJ1-2|many|TRBD1
CASSISLWTGRGYTF
TGTGCCAGTAGTATTTCACTCTGGACAGGACGCGGCTACACCTTC
>TRBV10-2|TRBJ2-7|many|TRBD1
CASSEPGQWVYEQYF
TGCGCCAGCAGTGAGCCGGGACAGTGGGTCTACGAGCAGTACTTC
>TRBV7-9|TRBJ2-3|few|.
CASSLEVYPDTQYF
TGTGCCAGCAGCTTAGAGGTCTATCCAGATACGCAGTATTTT
>TRBV7-2|TRBJ2-7|few|TRBD1
CASSLSLSGTGGYEQYF
TGTGCCAGCAGCTTATCGCTTTCCGGGACAGGGGGCTACGAGCAGTACTTC
>TRBV11-2|TRBJ2-1|many|TRBD1
CASSATGGLVNEQFF
TGTGCCAGCAGCGCCACAGGGGGCCTAGTCAATGAGCAGTTCTTC
>TRBV5-1|TRBJ2-1|many|TRBD2
CASSRVAGTLNNEQFF
TGCGCCAGCAGCCGCGTAGCGGGAACTCTGAACAATGAGCAGTTCTTC
>TRBV6-2/TRBV6-3|TRBJ2-7|few|TRBD1
CASSSRLIYRGYEQYF
TGTGCCAGCAGTTCCCGCCTTATTTACAGGGGGTACGAGCAGTACTTC
>TRBV7-2|TRBJ2-3|few|TRBD2
CASSDRRLAGGTDTQYF
TGTGCCAGCAGCGACAGACGACTAGCGGGAGGCACAGATACGCAGTATTTT
>TRBV20-1|TRBJ2-5|many|.
CSARDLVETQYF
TGCAGTGCTAGAGATTTAGTAGAGACCCAGTACTTC
>TRBV20-1|TRBJ2-7|.|.
CSARDNSLATYEQYF
TGCAGTGCTAGAGATAATTCACTTGCGACCTACGAGCAGTACTTC
>TRBV29-1|TRBJ1-5|many|.
CSVESGVGQPQHF
TGCAGCGTTGAGTCAGGGGTGGGACAGCCCCAGCATTTT
>TRBV12-3/TRBV12-4|TRBJ1-5|many|.
CASSPAGRGQPQHF
TGTGCCAGCAGTCCCGCAGGGAGAGGTCAGCCCCAGCATTTT
>TRBV29-1|TRBJ1-1|many|.
CSVYPGGENTEAFF
TGCAGCGTGTACCCCGGGGGAGAGAACACTGAAGCTTTCTTT
>TRBV20-1|TRBJ2-6|many|.
CSARVGGSGANVLTF
TGCAGTGCTAGAGTTGGGGGCTCTGGGGCCAACGTCCTGACTTTC
>TRBV5-1|TRBJ2-1|many|TRBD2
CASNPGLAGSRPGNEQFF
TGCGCCAGCAACCCGGGACTAGCGGGATCCAGGCCGGGCAATGAGCAGTTCTTC
>TRBV27|TRBJ1-2|many|.
CASSSPFGTLRDYGYTF
TGTGCCAGCAGTTCACCCTTTGGGACCCTTAGGGACTATGGCTACACCTTC